The clone carrying this T cell receptor (beta chain) was detected once. Its antigen remains unidentified. PCR primers comprised 60 Vbeta and 13 Jbeta primers. Clones were read by immunoSEQ multiplex PCR, and TCRdb kept only the in-frame ones, dropping some. The profile shows under 95,000 clones, 7.6% of them singletons. The sample comes from a study of cytomegalovirus exposure and HLA in healthy donors. Whole-study findings and limits: HLA allele associations emerged for 16,951 TCR beta sequences in a later analysis, at 0.05 false discovery rate.

Healthy bone marrow donors made up the donors. The sequenced sample was PBMCs. This receptor was taken from a man aged 45-65 years in good health and CMV-seronegative.

CDR3 DNA sequence: TGTGCCAGCAGCGTAGGCGCCGCTCCAGGGAATGAGCAGTTCTTC. Protein sequence: CASSVGAAPGNEQFF. The chain links TRBV9 to TRBJ2-1; possible D gene TRBD1, 5 bases. This CDR3 is 15 amino acids long. CDR1 is SGDLS and CDR2 is YYNGEE in the germline V gene. Trimming took 0 bases from V and 7 from J, leaving 14 bases between them.